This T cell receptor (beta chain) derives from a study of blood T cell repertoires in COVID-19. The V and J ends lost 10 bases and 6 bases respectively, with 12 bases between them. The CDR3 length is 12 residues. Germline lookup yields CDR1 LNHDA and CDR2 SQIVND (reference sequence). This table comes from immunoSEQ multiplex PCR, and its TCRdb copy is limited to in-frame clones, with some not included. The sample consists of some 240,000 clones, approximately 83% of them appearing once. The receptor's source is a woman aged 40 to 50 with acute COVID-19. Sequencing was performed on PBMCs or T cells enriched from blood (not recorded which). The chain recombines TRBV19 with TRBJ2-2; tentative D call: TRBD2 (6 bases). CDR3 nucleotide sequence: TGTGCCACCAAGGGAGGTTCCGGGGAGCTGTTTTTT. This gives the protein CATKGGSGELFF.